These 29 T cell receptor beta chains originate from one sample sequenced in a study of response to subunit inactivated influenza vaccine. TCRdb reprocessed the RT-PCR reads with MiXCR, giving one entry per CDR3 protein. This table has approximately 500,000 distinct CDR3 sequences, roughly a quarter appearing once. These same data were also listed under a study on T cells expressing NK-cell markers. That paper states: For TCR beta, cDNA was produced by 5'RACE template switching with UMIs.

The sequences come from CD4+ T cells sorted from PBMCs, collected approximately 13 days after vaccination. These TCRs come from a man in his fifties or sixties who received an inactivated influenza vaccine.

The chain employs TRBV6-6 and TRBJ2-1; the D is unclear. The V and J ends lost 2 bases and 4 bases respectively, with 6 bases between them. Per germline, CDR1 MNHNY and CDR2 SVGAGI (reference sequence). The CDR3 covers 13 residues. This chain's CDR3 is CASSYDPYNEQFF. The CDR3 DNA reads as TGTGCCAGCAGTTACGATCCTTACAATGAGCAGTTCTTC.

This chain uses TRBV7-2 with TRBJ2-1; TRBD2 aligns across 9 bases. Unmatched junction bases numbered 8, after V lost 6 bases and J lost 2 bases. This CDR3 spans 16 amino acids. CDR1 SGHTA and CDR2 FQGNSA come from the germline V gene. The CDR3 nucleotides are TGTGCCAGCAGGTGGCGGGGGGGCCGGACCTACAATGAGCAGTTCTTC. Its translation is CASRWRGGRTYNEQFF.

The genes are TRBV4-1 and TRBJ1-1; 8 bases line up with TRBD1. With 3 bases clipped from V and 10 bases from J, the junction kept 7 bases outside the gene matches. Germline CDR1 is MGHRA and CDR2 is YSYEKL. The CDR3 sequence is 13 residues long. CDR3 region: CASSQVDRAGAFF. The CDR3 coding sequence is TGCGCCAGCAGCCAGGTGGACAGGGCAGGAGCTTTCTTT.

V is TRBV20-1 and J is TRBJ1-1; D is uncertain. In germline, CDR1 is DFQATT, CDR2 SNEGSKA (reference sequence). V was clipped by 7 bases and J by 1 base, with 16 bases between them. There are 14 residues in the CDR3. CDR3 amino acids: CSVQVPSKNTEAFF. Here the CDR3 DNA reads TGCAGTGTGCAGGTGCCATCGAAGAACACTGAAGCTTTCTTT.

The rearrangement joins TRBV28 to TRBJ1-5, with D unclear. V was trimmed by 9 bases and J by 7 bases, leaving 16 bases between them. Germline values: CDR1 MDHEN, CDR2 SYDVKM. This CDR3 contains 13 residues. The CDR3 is CASGGWIWQPQHF. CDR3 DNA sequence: TGTGCCAGTGGAGGATGGATTTGGCAGCCCCAGCATTTT.

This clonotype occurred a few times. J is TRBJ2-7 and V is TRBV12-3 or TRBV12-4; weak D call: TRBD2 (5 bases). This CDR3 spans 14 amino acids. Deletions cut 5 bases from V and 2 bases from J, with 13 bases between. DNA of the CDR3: TGTGCCAGCAGTCCAGAGGCCGGGACCTACGAGCAGTACTTC. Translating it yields CASSPEAGTYEQYF.

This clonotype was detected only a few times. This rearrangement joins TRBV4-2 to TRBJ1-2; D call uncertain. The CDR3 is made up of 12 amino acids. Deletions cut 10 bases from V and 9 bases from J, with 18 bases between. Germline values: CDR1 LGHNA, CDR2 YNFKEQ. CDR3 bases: TGTGCCATGGGCCCCGGGCTCCTCTGCTACACCTTC. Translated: CAMGPGLLCYTF.

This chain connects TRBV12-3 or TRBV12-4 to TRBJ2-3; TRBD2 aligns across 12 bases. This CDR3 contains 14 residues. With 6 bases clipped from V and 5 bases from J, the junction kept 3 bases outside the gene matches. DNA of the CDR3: TGTGCCAGCAGCCCGACTAGCGGGGGAGATACGCAGTATTTT. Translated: CASSPTSGGDTQYF.

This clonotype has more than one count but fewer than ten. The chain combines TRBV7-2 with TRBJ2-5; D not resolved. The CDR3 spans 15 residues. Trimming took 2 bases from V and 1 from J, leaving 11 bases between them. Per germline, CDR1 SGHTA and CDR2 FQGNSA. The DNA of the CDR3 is TGTGCCAGCAGCTTAAGTCCGGGCCGCCAAGAGACCCAGTACTTC. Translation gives CASSLSPGRQETQYF.

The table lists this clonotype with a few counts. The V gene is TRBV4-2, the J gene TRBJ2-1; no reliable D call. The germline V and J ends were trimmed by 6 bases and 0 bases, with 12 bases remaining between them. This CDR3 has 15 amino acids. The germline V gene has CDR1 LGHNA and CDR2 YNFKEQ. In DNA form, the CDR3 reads TGTGCCAGCAGGTCTTCAGTTTTCTCCTACAATGAGCAGTTCTTC. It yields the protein CASRSSVFSYNEQFF.

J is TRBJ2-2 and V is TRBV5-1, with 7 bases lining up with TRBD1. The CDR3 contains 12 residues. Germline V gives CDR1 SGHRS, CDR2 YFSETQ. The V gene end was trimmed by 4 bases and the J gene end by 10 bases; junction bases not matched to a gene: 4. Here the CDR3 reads CASSGTGVELFF. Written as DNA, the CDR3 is TGCGCCAGCAGCGGTACAGGGGTGGAGCTGTTTTTT.

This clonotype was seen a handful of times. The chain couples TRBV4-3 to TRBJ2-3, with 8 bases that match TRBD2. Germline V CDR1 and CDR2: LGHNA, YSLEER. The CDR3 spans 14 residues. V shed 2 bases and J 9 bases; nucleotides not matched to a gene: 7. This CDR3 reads CASSQRGGSETQYF. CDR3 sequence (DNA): TGCGCCAGCAGCCAACGGGGGGGGAGCGAGACGCAGTATTTT.

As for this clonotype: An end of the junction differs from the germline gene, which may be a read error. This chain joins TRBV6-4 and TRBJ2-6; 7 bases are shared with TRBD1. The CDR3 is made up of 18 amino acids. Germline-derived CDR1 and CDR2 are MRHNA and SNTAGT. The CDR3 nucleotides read TGTGCCAGCAGAGACTTCGGGACAGCTACCTCTGGGGCCAACGTCCTGACTTTC. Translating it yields CASRDFGTATSGANVLTF.

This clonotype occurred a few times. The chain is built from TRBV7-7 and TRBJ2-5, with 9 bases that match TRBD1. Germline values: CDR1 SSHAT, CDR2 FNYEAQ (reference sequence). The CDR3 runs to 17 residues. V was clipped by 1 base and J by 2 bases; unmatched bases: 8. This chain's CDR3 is CASSLGGTGSLQETQYF. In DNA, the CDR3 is TGTGCCAGCAGCTTAGGGGGGACAGGGAGTTTGCAAGAGACCCAGTACTTC.

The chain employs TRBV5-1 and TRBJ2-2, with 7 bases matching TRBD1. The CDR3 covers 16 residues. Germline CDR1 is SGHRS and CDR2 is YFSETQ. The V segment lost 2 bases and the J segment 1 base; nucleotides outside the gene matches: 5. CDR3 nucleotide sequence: TGCGCCAGCAGCTTCAGGGGGACAAAGAACACCGGGGAGCTGTTTTTT. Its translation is CASSFRGTKNTGELFF.

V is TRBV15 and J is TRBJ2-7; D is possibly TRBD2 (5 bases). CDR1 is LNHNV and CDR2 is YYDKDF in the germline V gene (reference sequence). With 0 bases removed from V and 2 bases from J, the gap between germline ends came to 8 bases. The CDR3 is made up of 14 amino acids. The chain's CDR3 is CATSRDSGTYEQYF. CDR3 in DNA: TGTGCCACCAGCAGAGATTCCGGGACCTACGAGCAGTACTTC.

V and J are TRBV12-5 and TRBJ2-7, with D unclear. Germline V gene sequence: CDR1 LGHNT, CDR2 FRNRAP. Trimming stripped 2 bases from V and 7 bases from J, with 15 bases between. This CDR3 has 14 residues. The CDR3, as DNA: TGTGCTAGTGGTTTGCCGACACAGTTTAGGGAGCAGTACTTC. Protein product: CASGLPTQFREQYF.

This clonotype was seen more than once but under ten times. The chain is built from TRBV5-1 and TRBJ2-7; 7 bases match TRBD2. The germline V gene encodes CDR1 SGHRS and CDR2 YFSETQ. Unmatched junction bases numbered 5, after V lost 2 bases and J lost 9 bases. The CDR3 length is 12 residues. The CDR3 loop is CASSFSGEWQYF. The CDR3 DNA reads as TGCGCCAGCAGCTTCAGCGGGGAGTGGCAGTACTTC. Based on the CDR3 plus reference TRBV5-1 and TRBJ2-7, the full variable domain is KAGVTQTPRYLIKTRGQQVTLSCSPISGHRSVSWYQQTPGQGLQFLFEYFSETQRNKGNFPGRFSGRQFSNSRSEMNVSTLELGDSALYLCASSFSGEWQYFGPGTRLTVT.

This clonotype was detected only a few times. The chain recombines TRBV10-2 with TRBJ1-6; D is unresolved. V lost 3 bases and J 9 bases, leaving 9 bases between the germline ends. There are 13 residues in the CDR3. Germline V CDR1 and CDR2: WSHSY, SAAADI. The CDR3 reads CASSEARGSPLHF. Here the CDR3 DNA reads TGCGCCAGCAGTGAAGCCCGCGGTTCACCCCTCCACTTT.

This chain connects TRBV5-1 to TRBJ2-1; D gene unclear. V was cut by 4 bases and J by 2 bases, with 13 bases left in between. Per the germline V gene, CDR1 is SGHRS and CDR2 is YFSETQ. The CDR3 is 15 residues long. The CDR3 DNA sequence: TGCGCCAGCAGCCCGACCGGCCAGACCTACAATGAGCAGTTCTTC. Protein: CASSPTGQTYNEQFF.

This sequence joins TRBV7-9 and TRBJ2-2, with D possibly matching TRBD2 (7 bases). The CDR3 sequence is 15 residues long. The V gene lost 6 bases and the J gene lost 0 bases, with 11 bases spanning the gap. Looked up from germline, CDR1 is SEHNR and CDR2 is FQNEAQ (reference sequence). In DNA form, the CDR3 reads TGTGCCAGCAGGGCGGGGGCGGCGAACACCGGGGAGCTGTTTTTT. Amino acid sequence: CASRAGAANTGELFF.

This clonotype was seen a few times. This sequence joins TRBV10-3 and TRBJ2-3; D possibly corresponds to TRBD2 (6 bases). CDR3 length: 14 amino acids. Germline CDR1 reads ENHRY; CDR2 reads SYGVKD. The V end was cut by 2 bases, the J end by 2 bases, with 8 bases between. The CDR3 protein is CAISEGTPTDTQYF. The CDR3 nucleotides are TGTGCCATCAGTGAGGGGACTCCCACAGATACGCAGTATTTT.

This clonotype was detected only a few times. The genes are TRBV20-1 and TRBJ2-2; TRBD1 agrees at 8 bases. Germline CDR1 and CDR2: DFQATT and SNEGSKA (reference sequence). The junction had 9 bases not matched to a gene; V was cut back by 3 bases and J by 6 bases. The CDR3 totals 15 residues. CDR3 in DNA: TGCAGTGCTAGGCGCTTCGACAGGGGCCCCGGGGAGCTGTTTTTT. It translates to CSARRFDRGPGELFF.

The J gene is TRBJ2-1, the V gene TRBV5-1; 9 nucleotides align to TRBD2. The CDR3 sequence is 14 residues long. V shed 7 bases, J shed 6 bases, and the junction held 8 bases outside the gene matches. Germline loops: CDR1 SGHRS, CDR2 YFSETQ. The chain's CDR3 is CASSQRGDRNEQFF. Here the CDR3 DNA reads TGCGCCAGCTCCCAGCGGGGGGATCGCAATGAGCAGTTCTTC.

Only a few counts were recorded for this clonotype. CDR3 in DNA: TGTGCCAGTAGGTTATACTCCGGACAGGGGGATCAGCCCCAGCATTTT. Translated, it gives CASRLYSGQGDQPQHF. The chain couples TRBV19 to TRBJ1-5; 10 nucleotides align to TRBD1. The CDR3 consists of 16 residues. Germline values: CDR1 LNHDA, CDR2 SQIVND (reference sequence). Trimming cost V 6 bases and J 5 bases; bases outside gene matches: 10.

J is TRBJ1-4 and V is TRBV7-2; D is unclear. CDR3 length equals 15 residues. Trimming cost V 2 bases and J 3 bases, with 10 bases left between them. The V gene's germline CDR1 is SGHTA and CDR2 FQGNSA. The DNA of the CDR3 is TGTGCCAGCAGCTTATTGCGAGGGTCTAATGAAAAACTGTTTTTT. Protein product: CASSLLRGSNEKLFF.

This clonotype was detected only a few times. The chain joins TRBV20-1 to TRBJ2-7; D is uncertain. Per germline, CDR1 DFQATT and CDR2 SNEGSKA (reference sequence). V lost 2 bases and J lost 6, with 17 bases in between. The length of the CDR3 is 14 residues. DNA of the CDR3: TGCAGTGCTAGACCCGGGCCGAGCGTTTCCGAGCAGTACTTC. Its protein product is CSARPGPSVSEQYF.

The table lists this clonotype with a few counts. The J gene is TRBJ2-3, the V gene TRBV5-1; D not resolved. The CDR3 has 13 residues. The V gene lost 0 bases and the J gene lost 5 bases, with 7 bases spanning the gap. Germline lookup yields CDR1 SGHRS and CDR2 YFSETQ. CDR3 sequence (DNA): TGCGCCAGCAGCTTGGCCGAGTTAGATACGCAGTATTTT. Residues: CASSLAELDTQYF.

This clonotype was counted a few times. The CDR3 bases are TGTGCCAGTAGTAGCCGGGACCATGGGCGCTACACCTTC. It is translated as CASSSRDHGRYTF. V and J are TRBV19 and TRBJ1-2, with D tentatively TRBD1 (5 bases). The CDR3 covers 13 residues. With 4 bases removed from V and 9 bases from J, the gap between germline ends came to 15 bases. Germline loops: CDR1 LNHDA, CDR2 SQIVND (reference sequence).